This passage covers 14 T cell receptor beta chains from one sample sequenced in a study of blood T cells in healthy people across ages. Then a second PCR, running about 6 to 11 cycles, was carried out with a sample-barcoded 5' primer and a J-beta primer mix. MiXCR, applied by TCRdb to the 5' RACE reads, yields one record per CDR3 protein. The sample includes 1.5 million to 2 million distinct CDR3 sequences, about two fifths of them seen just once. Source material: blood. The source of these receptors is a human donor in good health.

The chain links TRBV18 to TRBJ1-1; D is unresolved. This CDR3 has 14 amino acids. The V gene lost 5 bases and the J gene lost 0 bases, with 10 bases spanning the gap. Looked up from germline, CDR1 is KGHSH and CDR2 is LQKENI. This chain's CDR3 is CASSRTDLNTEAFF. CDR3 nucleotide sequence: TGTGCCAGCTCAAGGACGGACCTGAACACTGAAGCTTTCTTT.

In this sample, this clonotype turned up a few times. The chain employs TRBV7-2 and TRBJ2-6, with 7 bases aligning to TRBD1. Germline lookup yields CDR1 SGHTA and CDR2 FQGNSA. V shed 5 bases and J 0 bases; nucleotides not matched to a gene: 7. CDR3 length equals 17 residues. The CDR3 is CASSPRGQNSGANVLTF. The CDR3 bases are TGTGCCAGCAGCCCCCGGGGACAGAACTCTGGGGCCAACGTCCTGACTTTC.

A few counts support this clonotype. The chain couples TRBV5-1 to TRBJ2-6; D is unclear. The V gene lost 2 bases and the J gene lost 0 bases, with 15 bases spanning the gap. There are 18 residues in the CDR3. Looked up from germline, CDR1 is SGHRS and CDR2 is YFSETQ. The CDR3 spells CASSFGLALYSGANVLTF. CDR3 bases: TGCGCCAGCAGCTTTGGGTTGGCCCTTTACTCTGGGGCCAACGTCCTGACTTTC. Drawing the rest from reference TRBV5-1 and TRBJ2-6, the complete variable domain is KAGVTQTPRYLIKTRGQQVTLSCSPISGHRSVSWYQQTPGQGLQFLFEYFSETQRNKGNFPGRFSGRQFSNSRSEMNVSTLELGDSALYLCASSFGLALYSGANVLTFGAGSRLTVL.

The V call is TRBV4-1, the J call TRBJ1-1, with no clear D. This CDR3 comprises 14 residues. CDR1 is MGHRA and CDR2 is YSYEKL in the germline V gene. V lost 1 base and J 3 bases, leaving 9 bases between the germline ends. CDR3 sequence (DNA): TGCGCCAGCAGCCAAGGTGGGATTGACACTGAAGCTTTCTTT. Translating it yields CASSQGGIDTEAFF.

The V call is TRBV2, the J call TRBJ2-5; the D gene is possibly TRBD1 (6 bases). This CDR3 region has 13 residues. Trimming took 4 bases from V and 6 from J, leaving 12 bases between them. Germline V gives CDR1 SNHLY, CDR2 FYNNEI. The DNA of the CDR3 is TGTGCCAGCAGTGCCCTCTGGGGGCAGACCCAGTACTTC. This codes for CASSALWGQTQYF.

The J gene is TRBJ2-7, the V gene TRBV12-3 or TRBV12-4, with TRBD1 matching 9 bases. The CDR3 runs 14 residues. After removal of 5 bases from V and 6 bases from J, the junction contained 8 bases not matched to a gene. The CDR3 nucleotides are TGTGCCAGCAGTCGACAGGGGGGAGTGCGCGAGCAGTACTTC. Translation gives CASSRQGGVREQYF.

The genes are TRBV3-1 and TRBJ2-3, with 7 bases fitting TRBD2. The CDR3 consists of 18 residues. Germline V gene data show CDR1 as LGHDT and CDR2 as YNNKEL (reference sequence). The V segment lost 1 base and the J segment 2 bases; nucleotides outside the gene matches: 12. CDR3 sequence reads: CASSQVGASGTNTDTQYF. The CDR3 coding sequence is TGTGCCAGCAGCCAAGTTGGAGCAAGCGGGACCAACACAGATACGCAGTATTTT.

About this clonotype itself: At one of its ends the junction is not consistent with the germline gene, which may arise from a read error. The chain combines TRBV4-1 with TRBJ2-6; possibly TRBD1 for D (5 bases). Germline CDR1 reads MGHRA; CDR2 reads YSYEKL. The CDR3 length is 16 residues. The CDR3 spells CASSQGPGVGANILTF. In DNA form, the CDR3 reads TGCGCCAGCAGCCAAGGGCCTGGGGTAGGGGCCAACATCCTGACTTTC.

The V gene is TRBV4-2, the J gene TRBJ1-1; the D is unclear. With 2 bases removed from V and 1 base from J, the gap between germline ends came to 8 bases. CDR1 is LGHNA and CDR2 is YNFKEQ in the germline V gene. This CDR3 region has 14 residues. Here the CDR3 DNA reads TGTGCCAGCAGCCAAACCCGGGAGAACACTGAAGCTTTCTTT. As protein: CASSQTRENTEAFF.

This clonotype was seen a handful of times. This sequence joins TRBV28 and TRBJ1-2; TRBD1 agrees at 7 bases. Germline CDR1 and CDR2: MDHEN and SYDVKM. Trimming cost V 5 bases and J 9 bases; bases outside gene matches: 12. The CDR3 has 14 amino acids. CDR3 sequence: CASSPTGLWGSYTF. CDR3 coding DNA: TGTGCCAGCAGTCCGACAGGGTTATGGGGTAGCTACACCTTC.

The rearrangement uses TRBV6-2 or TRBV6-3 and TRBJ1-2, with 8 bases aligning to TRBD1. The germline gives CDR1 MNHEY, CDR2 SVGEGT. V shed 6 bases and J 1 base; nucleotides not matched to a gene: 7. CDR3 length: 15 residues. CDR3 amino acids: CASRDGQGVNYGYTF. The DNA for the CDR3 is TGTGCCAGCAGAGACGGACAGGGTGTTAACTATGGCTACACCTTC.

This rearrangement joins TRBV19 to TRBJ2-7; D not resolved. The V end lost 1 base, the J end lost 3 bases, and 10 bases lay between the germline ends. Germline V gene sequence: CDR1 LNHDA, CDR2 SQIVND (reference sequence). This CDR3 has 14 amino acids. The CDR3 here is CASSIGDGYYEQYF. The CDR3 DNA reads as TGTGCCAGTAGTATAGGCGACGGTTACTACGAGCAGTACTTC.

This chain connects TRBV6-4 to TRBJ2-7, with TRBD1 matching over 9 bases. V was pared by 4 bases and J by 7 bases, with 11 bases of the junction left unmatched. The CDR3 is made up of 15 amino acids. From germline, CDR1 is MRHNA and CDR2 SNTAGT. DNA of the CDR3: TGTGCCAGCAGTGTTCATCCCGGGACAGGGTTTGAGCAGTACTTC. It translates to CASSVHPGTGFEQYF.

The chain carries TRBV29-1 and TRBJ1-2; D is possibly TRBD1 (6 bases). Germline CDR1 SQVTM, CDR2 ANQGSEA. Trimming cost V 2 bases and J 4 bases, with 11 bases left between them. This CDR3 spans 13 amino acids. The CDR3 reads CSVETGLSYGYTF. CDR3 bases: TGCAGCGTTGAAACAGGGTTGAGCTATGGCTACACCTTC.